These T cell receptor beta chains were read from a single sample in a study of shared clonotypes between healthy human individuals. Using immunoSEQ multiplex PCR, the repertoire was profiled, and TCRdb retains in-frame clones only, with some absent. The data contain millions of clones, more than 80% of them singletons. The material sequenced was naive CD4+ T cells from PBMCs. All receptors come from a man between 18 and 35 years old in good health. Some clones in this sample may be carry-over from other donors' samples. Each CDR3 is given with its conserved first and last residue. Clone size appears in some rows only: once, few, many, or a class for an expanded clone.

size,V,CDR3
.,TRBV14,CASSRGAAGGEKLFF
.,TRBV6-5,CASSYSIPTSSYEQYF
.,TRBV9,CASSRSRGLAKNIQYF
.,TRBV7-2,CASSFQGGGIEKLFF
.,TRBV2,CASSEFQGATEAFF
.,TRBV7-9,CASSSASGGAIYGYTF
.,TRBV5-6,CASSFWAGGVSAQHF
.,TRBV7-2,CASSSSGAAGGYTF
few,TRBV18,CASSNRGLNTGELFF
.,TRBV9,CASSVRPGGLYTDTQYF
.,TRBV28,CASSQTGGGNQPQHF
.,TRBV11-2,CASSIQGADTQYF
.,TRBV5-4,CASSNMFGQGDIQYF
.,TRBV5-1,CASSSPSDTQYF
.,TRBV9,CASSSEGRTTYNEQFF
.,TRBV20-1,CSARPLLEQYF
few,TRBV9,CASSVLQGSEAFF
.,TRBV6-6,CASTPRGVSGYTF
.,TRBV29-1,CSVEDGGGESYNEQFF
.,TRBV18,CASSPGTASYEQYF
once,TRBV15,CATTRRAGETQYF
.,TRBV5-1,CASSLDGNVETQYF
.,TRBV5-4,CASSPQGVREQYF
.,TRBV2,CASRGPANAGGYTF
.,TRBV5-1,CASSLDGRYAGELFF
once,TRBV19,CASSPYPGRTGELFF
few,TRBV30,CAWSVVRGDPYNQPQHF